The T cell receptor (beta chain) described here comes from a study of T cell responses to AZD1222 COVID-19 vaccine. Whole-study results and caveats: Nearly half of spike-specific TCRs reportedly target unmutated variant regions. Females made up more of the donors, who were largely white British, and clonal diversity may have come out too low.

Trimming cost V 8 bases and J 1 base; bases outside gene matches: 8. Germline lookup yields CDR1 MGHDK and CDR2 SYGVNS. The CDR3 totals 15 residues. Here immunoSEQ multiplex PCR was the method, and the copy in TCRdb shows in-frame clones only, minus some. The listing contains about 140,000 clones. Comment on this clone: Its antigen is currently unknown.

J is TRBJ1-1 and V is TRBV25-1; 9 bases are shared with TRBD1. The clonotype was recovered from an adult in good health. Sequenced material: peripheral blood. CDR3 DNA: TGTGCCAGCGCAGACAGGGGGAGAGGGAACACTGAAGCTTTCTTT. Protein sequence: CASADRGRGNTEAFF.